The following is a TCR beta chain sequence with its context. The target antigen is unknown. Produced via immunoSEQ multiplex PCR; TCRdb's table is partial and in-frame only. Altogether some 2.4 million clones are present, roughly 93% being singletons, with the ten largest covering 0.36%. The data originate from a study of shared clonotypes between healthy human individuals. Findings and caveats of the study: The four-donor shared clonotypes exceeded non-shared clonotypes in generation probability, with non-shared ones scoring lower.

The CDR3 extends over 20 amino acids. CDR1 and CDR2 (germline): KGHSH, LQKENI. V lost 1 base, J lost 3 bases, and 20 bases stayed unmatched. This rearrangement joins TRBV18 to TRBJ1-1; 7 bases agree with TRBD1. The sequenced sample was naive CD4+ T cells from PBMCs. Subset meaning: CD45RA+ positively selected. The TCR comes from a young man in good health. Some clones in this sample may be carry-over from other donors' samples. CDR3 coding DNA: TGTGCCAGCTCACCACGGTTAGACAGGGAAATTTTATTGCTCGACACTGAAGCTTTCTTT. It specifies CASSPRLDREILLLDTEAFF.